Listed here is a single T cell receptor (beta chain). It has no known antigen specificity. No qualities accompany the bases; no much larger clone lies one base away. TCRbeta CDR3 regions were sequenced with the immunoSEQ Assay. After extraction, genomic DNA underwent amplification by bias-controlled multiplex PCR, followed by high-throughput sequencing. The source study handled its data this way. Collapsing and filtering of sequences were performed to quantify the absolute abundance of each unique TCRbeta CDR3 region. T cell fraction was estimated by normalization of TCRbeta template counts to usable DNA, with usable DNA being measured through amplification of reference genes present in all nucleated cells. Repertoire TCRs were annotated as SARS-CoV-2-specific when V gene, CDR3 amino acid sequence and J gene were exactly matched to a known reactive TCR set. The reference SARS-CoV-2 TCR set was derived from MIRA and filtered for enrichment in COVID-19-positive ImmuneCODE repertoires, a step that removed public or cross-reactive TCRs. Based on the MIRA antigens, annotated TCRs were further analysed at the level of specific ORF or position within ORF. Depth was the summed frequency of annotated unique rearrangements, while breadth was defined as annotated unique rearrangements over total unique productive rearrangements. Group comparisons of TCR breadth used two-sided Wilcoxon rank-sum tests. TCRdb took over this immuneACCESS table, retaining in-frame rearrangements with V and J assigned. Such tables are incomplete; in checked studies, under half of the missing clones stem from an unresolved V gene, and the remainder is unexplained. The V and J calls and clone size are taken from that table; D and trimming were inferred from the DNA. Within this sample are approximately 400,000 clones, with 90% to 95% of them counted one time only. About 3.8% of the sample comes from the top ten.

The data derive from a study of Ad26.COV2.S vaccination and SARS-CoV-2 variants listed by TCRdb under 2021. Turning to the overall study: Sequencing of the TCRbeta repertoire served to evaluate the specificity and breadth of SARS-CoV-2-reactive T cell receptors following Ad26.COV2.S vaccination. The TCR-sequenced set comprised approximately 32 samples: around 20 Ad26.COV2.S vaccine recipients, 5 placebo recipients and 8 SARS-CoV-2 convalescent individuals. What the work shows at the level of the full study, not this receptor alone: Substantial breadth of spike-specific CD8+ and CD4+ T cell responses was reported after vaccination. Spike-specific TCR breadth was higher in Ad26.COV2.S recipients than in placebo recipients (P = 0.0014). Vaccine and placebo recipients had similar non-spike TCR breadth, a finding consistent with the vaccine containing only spike. The authors noted that the TCR breadth and depth analyses may have underestimated total T cell responses.

The CDR3 covers 14 residues, taking in both the cysteine and the phenylalanine. Only the CDR3 region is kept as DNA, spanning 42 bases read in frame from base 1. Trimming removed 2 bases from V and 4 bases from J, leaving 12 bases between the germline ends. Based on the germline V gene, the CDR1 and CDR2 sequences are SGHDT and YYEEEE. The intended sense of this specimen's time point label: individuals recovered from natural SARS-CoV-2 infection. Sequences were derived from peripheral blood, sampled after recovery from COVID-19. The rearranged segments are TRBV5-6 and TRBJ1-1; the D gene is possibly TRBD1, with 6 bases matching. The clonotype originates from a human donor who had recovered from COVID-19. The CDR3 has the sequence CASSFTGWATEAFF. The DNA sequence is as follows: TGTGCCAGCAGCTTTACAGGGTGGGCCACTGAAGCTTTCTTT.